This T cell receptor beta chain was recovered during a study of cytomegalovirus exposure and HLA in healthy donors. Study context: Counted in an early data release were about 85 million unique TCRs from HLA-typed donors. General observations from the study: There were fewer than 200 TCR beta chains listed as cytomegalovirus-associated.

Trimming removed 2 bases from V and 5 bases from J, with 9 bases in between. The CDR3 sequence is 13 residues long. The germline V gene has CDR1 SGHTA and CDR2 FQGNSA. Comments on this clone: What it binds is not known.

Each donor was nominally healthy when sampled (though unrecorded immune exposures were likely). This PCR relied on a set of 60 Vbeta primers and 13 Jbeta primers. Sequenced by immunoSEQ multiplex PCR; TCRdb stores in-frame clones only, minus some. This sample yields under 85,000 clones, of which 79% are seen a single time; 22% belongs to the top ten. The J gene is TRBJ2-5, the V gene TRBV7-2, with D perhaps matching TRBD1 (6 bases). Material for sequencing was PBMCs. The sequence was obtained from a woman in her thirties or forties in good health and CMV-seropositive. CDR3 sequence (DNA): TGTGCCAGCAGCTTAACAGGGCTTGAGACCCAGTACTTC. It codes for CASSLTGLETQYF.